The present T cell receptor (beta chain) was sequenced within a study of blood T cells in healthy people across ages. With regard to this clonotype: The junction departs from the called germline gene at one end, perhaps through a read error.

Sample-barcoded 5' priming and a J-beta primer mix drove a second PCR of 7 to 11 cycles. TCRdb ran MiXCR on the 5' RACE reads and lists one entry per CDR3 protein. The sample carries under 1,000,000 distinct CDR3 sequences, 35% to 40% recorded once. The CDR3 contains 14 residues. Germline CDR1 is LGHNA and CDR2 is YSLEER. V usage is TRBV4-3 and J usage is TRBJ2-5, with D perhaps assigned TRBD1 or TRBD2 (5 bases each). The origin of this receptor is a man between 18 and 29 years old in good health. The sequencing sample was made of blood. CDR3 nucleotide sequence: TGCACCAGCAGCCAAGGCCCGGGGCTAGAGACCCAGTACTTC. This codes for CTSSQGPGLETQYF.